This T cell receptor (beta chain) was observed in a study of blood T cells in healthy people across ages. Whole-study findings and limits: Donors of long life had a larger count of naive CD4+ cells and greater diversity than aged donors. It was found that TCR beta diversity correlated strongly with the percentage of naive T cells.

A second PCR of 7 to 11 cycles used a sample-barcoded 5' primer and a J-beta primer mix. Through a template-switch adaptor with 12 random nucleotides, each cDNA molecule received a tag. TCRdb used MiXCR to reprocess the 5' RACE reads, holding one entry per CDR3 protein. The sample carries about 1.5 million distinct CDR3 sequences, approximately 42% recorded once. Trimming took off 10 bases at V and 9 bases at J, with 16 bases between the two ends. The CDR3 runs 13 residues. Germline CDR1 and CDR2: MNHEY and SMNVEV (reference sequence). Concerning this clonotype itself: Its specificity is not known.

The sequenced material came from blood. The V call is TRBV27, the J call TRBJ1-6; a possible D gene is TRBD1 (6 bases). The clonotype comes from a young woman in good health. CDR3 DNA: TGTGCCACCCGAGGGGGGGAAGGTTCACCCCTCCACTTT. This encodes CATRGGEGSPLHF.